Listed below are T cell receptor beta chains from one sample, sequenced in a study of blood T cell repertoires in COVID-19. TCRdb's table, derived via immunoSEQ multiplex PCR, lists solely in-frame clones and lacks some. The table has about 380,000 clones, around 87% seen once. The specimen was PBMCs or T cells enriched from blood (not recorded which). The origin of the receptors is a man under 40 who had recovered from COVID-19. Each CDR3 is given with its conserved first and last residue. D genes are given only for firm matches. Clone size, where shown, is once, few, many, or a class for clones that have expanded.

D gene	J gene	V gene	clone size	CDR3 DNA	CDR3 protein
NA	TRBJ1-2	TRBV25-1	NA	TGTGCCAGTATAGGTCTCGGACTCGCAGAGGGCTACACCTTC	CASIGLGLAEGYTF
NA	TRBJ2-7	TRBV6-5	few	TGTGCCAGCAGTTACGGGCTGGGCAGTTCCTACGAGCAGTACTTC	CASSYGLGSSYEQYF
NA	TRBJ2-5	TRBV19	NA	TGTGCCAGTAGTATAGGCCTACAAGAGACCCAGTACTTC	CASSIGLQETQYF
NA	TRBJ1-4	TRBV27	once	TGTGCCAGCAGTTTAAACAGGGACGGTGAAAAACTGTTTTTT	CASSLNRDGEKLFF
TRBD2	TRBJ2-3	TRBV6-5	NA	TGTGCCAGCAGTTTCGCGGGGGGCCGTTCCTCAGATACGCAGTATTTT	CASSFAGGRSSDTQYF
TRBD2	TRBJ2-1	TRBV7-9	NA	TGTGCCAGCAGCTCCACAGCGGGGGAGGCTGAGCAGTTCTTC	CASSSTAGEAEQFF
TRBD1	TRBJ1-2	TRBV11-2	NA	TGTGCCAGCAGCCCTCGGACAGGGGCGGGTTTCTATGGCTACACCTTC	CASSPRTGAGFYGYTF
NA	TRBJ1-2	TRBV19	NA	TGTGCCAGTAGTATCACCAGGCTAAACAACTATGGCTACACCTTC	CASSITRLNNYGYTF
TRBD1	TRBJ2-5	TRBV6-5	few	TGTGCCAGCAGTTGGGACAGCCAAGAGACCCAGTACTTC	CASSWDSQETQYF
NA	TRBJ2-5	TRBV7-7	NA	TGTGCCAGCAGCTTGGCCCGGGGGGCGGGAGAGACCCAGTACTTC	CASSLARGAGETQYF
NA	TRBJ1-6	TRBV27	NA	TGTGCCAGCAGTTTAGCCCAGTATAATTCACCCCTCCACTTT	CASSLAQYNSPLHF
TRBD1	TRBJ1-6	TRBV15	NA	TGTGCCACCAGCAGAGATCTGGCAGGGGGTAATTCACCCCTCCACTTT	CATSRDLAGGNSPLHF
TRBD1	TRBJ1-2	TRBV3-1/TRBV3-2	NA	TGTGCCAGCAGCCTCGGGACAGCTTATGGCTACACCTTC	CASSLGTAYGYTF
TRBD1	TRBJ1-1	TRBV18	NA	TGTGCCAGCTCACTTGCCCGGGACAGGACTACTGAAGCTTTCTTT	CASSLARDRTTEAFF
NA	TRBJ1-2	TRBV28	many	TGTGCCAGCAGCAGGGACTATGGCTACACCTTC	CASSRDYGYTF
TRBD2	TRBJ2-3	TRBV18	NA	TGTGCCAGCTCACCACCCCTAGCGGGGCCGAGAGCAGATACGCAGTATTTT	CASSPPLAGPRADTQYF
TRBD1	TRBJ1-1	TRBV29-1	NA	TGCAGCGTAAGCGTTTGGACAGGGGGCGCGAACACTGAAGCTTTCTTT	CSVSVWTGGANTEAFF
NA	TRBJ2-2	TRBV9	once	TGTGCCAGCAGTACGAGGCAGGGCCCCACCGGGGAGCTGTTTTTT	CASSTRQGPTGELFF
TRBD1	TRBJ1-2	TRBV6-5	NA	TGTGCCAGCAGCACCCTGGGGACAGGCTACGGTGGCTACACCTTC	CASSTLGTGYGGYTF
TRBD2	TRBJ2-5	TRBV13	few	TGTGCCAGCAGGGCCGGGACTAGGGGGCAAGAGACCCAGTACTTC	CASRAGTRGQETQYF
NA	TRBJ2-7	TRBV3-1/TRBV3-2	NA	TGTGCCAGCAGCCCAGAGATGTCCGGGGACGAGCAGTACTTC	CASSPEMSGDEQYF
NA	TRBJ1-1	TRBV11-2	once	TGTGCCAGCAGCTCCACTGGGGGGATGTACACTGAAGCTTTCTTT	CASSSTGGMYTEAFF
NA	TRBJ1-1	TRBV11-2	once	TGTGCCAGCAGCTTAGGGGGGGTGGTGGCCACTGAAGCTTTCTTT	CASSLGGVVATEAFF
TRBD1	TRBJ2-2	TRBV19	NA	TGTGCCAGTAGTACTCAGGGGGTCGGCACCGGGGAGCTGTTTTTT	CASSTQGVGTGELFF
TRBD2	TRBJ2-7	TRBV5-4	NA	TGTGCCAGCAGCTTCGGCGGGGGGGCTCACGAGCAGTACTTC	CASSFGGGAHEQYF
TRBD2	TRBJ2-5	TRBV4-3	NA	TGCGCCAGCAGCCCCCAGACTAGCGGGGTCACTACCCAGTACTTC	CASSPQTSGVTTQYF
NA	TRBJ2-1	TRBV19	NA	TGTGCCAGTAGCGGGATTCCCTACAATGAGCAGTTCTTC	CASSGIPYNEQFF
NA	TRBJ2-2	TRBV7-2	NA	TGTGCCAGCAGCTTATCAGGGAAGAACACCGGGGAGCTGTTTTTT	CASSLSGKNTGELFF
NA	TRBJ1-2	TRBV9	NA	TGTGCCAGCAGCGTAGAGTCCTCAGGGTCTACCCTTTACTATGGCTACACCTTC	CASSVESSGSTLYYGYTF
NA	TRBJ2-4	TRBV7-9	NA	TGTGCCAGCCACATCAGCCCCGGAGACGGGATTCAGTACTTC	CASHISPGDGIQYF
TRBD2	TRBJ2-1	TRBV7-2	few	TGTGCCAGCAGCTTAGTGACTAGCGGGGGGAACGAGCAGTTCTTC	CASSLVTSGGNEQFF
TRBD1	TRBJ2-7	TRBV25-1	NA	TGTGCCAGCTCCAGGGACAGGGTAGCCTACGAGCAGTACTTC	CASSRDRVAYEQYF
TRBD1	TRBJ1-4	TRBV5-1	NA	TGCGCCAGCAGCCCAGGACAGGCCCGAGGGGGTGAAAAACTGTTTTTT	CASSPGQARGGEKLFF
NA	TRBJ1-5	TRBV29-1	NA	TGCAGCGCTGGGGCTAGCAATCAGCCCCAGCATTTT	CSAGASNQPQHF
TRBD1	TRBJ1-4	TRBV11-2	few	TGTGCCAGCAGCTTTACAGGGGTAGATGAAAAACTGTTTTTT	CASSFTGVDEKLFF
NA	TRBJ2-5	TRBV2	once	TGTGCCAGCAGTGCTCAGGGGTCGAGTTACTTC	CASSAQGSSYF
NA	TRBJ1-1	TRBV6-5	NA	TGTGCCAGCAGTTACGCGGACAGATTCACTGAAGCTTTCTTT	CASSYADRFTEAFF
TRBD1	TRBJ1-2	TRBV3-1/TRBV3-2	NA	TGTGCCAGCAGCCAAGGTCAGGGGGGTGGCTACACCTTC	CASSQGQGGGYTF
NA	TRBJ1-3	TRBV7-2	NA	TGTGCCAGCACCCTCGGGGGAGAGGAAGGAAACACCATATATTTT	CASTLGGEEGNTIYF
TRBD1	TRBJ1-5	TRBV5-1	NA	TGCGCCAGCAGCTTGGGGGACAGGTCCCAGCCCCAGCATTTT	CASSLGDRSQPQHF
TRBD1	TRBJ2-5	TRBV5-4	NA	TGTGCCAGCAGCCCCGGGACAGGGGAGGGTGAAGAGACCCAGTACTTC	CASSPGTGEGEETQYF
NA	TRBJ2-2	TRBV7-8	NA	TGTGCCAGCAGCTCGTCACAGGTCACCGGGGAGCTGTTTTTT	CASSSSQVTGELFF
NA	TRBJ1-1	TRBV10-3	NA	TGTGCCACCCTAACAGACCGCAACACTGAAGCTTTCTTT	CATLTDRNTEAFF
NA	TRBJ2-6	TRBV6-5	NA	TGTGCCAGCAGTACATCTGGGGCCAACGTCCTGACTTTC	CASSTSGANVLTF
TRBD2	TRBJ2-1	TRBV7-2	once	TGTGCCAGCAGCCGGACTAGCGGGGTCTACAATGAGCAGTTCTTC	CASSRTSGVYNEQFF
TRBD1	TRBJ1-2	TRBV2	NA	TGTGCCAGCAGTGAGACAGGGAGGTATGGCTACACCTTC	CASSETGRYGYTF
NA	TRBJ1-1	TRBV13	NA	TGTGCCAGCAGCTCCCCTACTGACAAGAACACTGAAGCTTTCTTT	CASSSPTDKNTEAFF
NA	TRBJ1-4	TRBV6-5	NA	TGTGCCAGCACCCCCAAGGAGGGTGGTAATGAAAAACTGTTTTTT	CASTPKEGGNEKLFF
NA	TRBJ2-7	TRBV30	NA	TGTGCCTGGAGTGTACGAGGGTCCTACGAGCAGTACTTC	CAWSVRGSYEQYF
TRBD1	TRBJ2-3	TRBV3-1/TRBV3-2	NA	TGTGCCAGCAGCCCCAGGGGGCCAGACACAGATACGCAGTATTTT	CASSPRGPDTDTQYF
TRBD1	TRBJ2-7	TRBV5-6	NA	TGTGCCAGCAGCCTGACAGGGTTGGGGTACGAGCAGTACTTC	CASSLTGLGYEQYF
NA	TRBJ1-6	TRBV7-9	NA	TGTGCCAGCAGCTTCGGAGGGAAGAATTCACCCCTCCACTTT	CASSFGGKNSPLHF
NA	TRBJ2-7	TRBV27	NA	TGTGCCAGCAGTTTCGGGGGATCCTACGAGCAGTACTTC	CASSFGGSYEQYF
NA	TRBJ2-7	TRBV25-1	NA	TGTGCCAGCACAGCTACGGGGAGAGAGCAGTACTTC	CASTATGREQYF